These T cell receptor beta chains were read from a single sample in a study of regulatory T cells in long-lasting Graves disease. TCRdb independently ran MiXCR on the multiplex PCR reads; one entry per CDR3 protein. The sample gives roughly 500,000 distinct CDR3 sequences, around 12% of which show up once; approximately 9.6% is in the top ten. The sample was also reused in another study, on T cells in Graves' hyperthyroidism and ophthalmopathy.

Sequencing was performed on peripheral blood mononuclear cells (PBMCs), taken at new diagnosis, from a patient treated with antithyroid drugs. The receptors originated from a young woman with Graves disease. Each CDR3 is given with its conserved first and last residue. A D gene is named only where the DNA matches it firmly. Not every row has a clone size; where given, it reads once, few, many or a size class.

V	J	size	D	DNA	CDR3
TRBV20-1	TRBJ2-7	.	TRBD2	TGCAGTGCTAGATTGGCGGGAGGAGGGTTCGAGCAGTACTTC	CSARLAGGGFEQYF
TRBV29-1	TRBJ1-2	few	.	TGCAGCGTTAGGGGCCAGGGGATCGGCTATGGCTACACCTTC	CSVRGQGIGYGYTF
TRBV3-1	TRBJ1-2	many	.	TGTGCCAGCACCTCGGACAGAATAAACCCCTATGGCTACACCTTC	CASTSDRINPYGYTF
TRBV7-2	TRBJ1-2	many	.	TGTGCCAGCAGCTTAGGACCGGGACTTGGAAACTATGGCTACACCTTC	CASSLGPGLGNYGYTF
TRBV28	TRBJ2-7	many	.	TGTGCCAGCTTAGGGACCTACGGCCCCTACGAGCAGTACTTC	CASLGTYGPYEQYF
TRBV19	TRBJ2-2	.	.	TGTGCCAGCCGGACTGGACTTACGAACACCGGGGAGCTGTTTTTT	CASRTGLTNTGELFF
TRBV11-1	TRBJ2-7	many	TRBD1	TGTGCCAGCAGCTCCAGCGGTGGGACAGCCGTCTTCGAGCAGTACTTC	CASSSSGGTAVFEQYF
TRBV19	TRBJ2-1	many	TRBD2	TGTGCCAGTAGCGGCGGGAGAGCGAATGAGCAGTTCTTC	CASSGGRANEQFF
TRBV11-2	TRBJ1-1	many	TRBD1	TGTGCCAGCAGCTTCAGGGGGCTTAGGAACACTGAAGCTTTCTTT	CASSFRGLRNTEAFF
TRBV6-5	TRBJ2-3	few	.	TGTGCCAGCAGTTACGGCGGGACAAAAATCGCAGATACGCAGTATTTT	CASSYGGTKIADTQYF
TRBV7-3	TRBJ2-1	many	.	TGTGCCAGCAGCTTGGGAAGTGGGAGCTGGGGTGAGCAGTTCTTC	CASSLGSGSWGEQFF